The clone carrying this T cell receptor (beta chain) occurred once. Its antigen is unidentified. Unique molecular identifiers were incorporated when the TCRbeta library was constructed. Each CDR3 protein gets one entry after TCRdb re-called the PCR reads with MiXCR. Here the sample spans 550,000 to 600,000 distinct CDR3 sequences, about 21% being singletons. The data stem from a study of T-cell reconstitution after alpha-beta-depleted transplantation in children. Study observations and caveats: Alpha-beta T cells about two months after transplant reportedly derived from several hundred expanded graft clones. Counts and diversity of T cells one year after transplant came mostly from newly produced T cells. It was surviving recipient T cells and thymic progenitors that gave some patients high TCRbeta diversity at day 60.

Trimming cost V 5 bases and J 8 bases, with 9 bases left between them. The CDR3 has 12 amino acids. CDR1 and CDR2 from the germline V gene are SGHVS and FNYEAQ. Here the sequenced sample was PBMCs, mostly from graft donor cells, taken 360 days after TCRalphabeta/CD19-depleted stem cell transplant. The rearrangement uses TRBV7-6 and TRBJ1-4; D is uncertain. The clonotype comes from a boy under two years old who had a stem cell transplant for acute myeloid leukemia, so the T cells may come from the graft donor. In DNA, the CDR3 is TGTGCCAGCAGCAGTCCCTCCGAAAAACTGTTTTTT. Protein product: CASSSPSEKLFF. The full variable domain, with the rest looked up from reference TRBV7-6 and TRBJ1-4, is GAGVSQSPRYKVTKRGQDVALRCDPISGHVSLYWYRQALGQGPEFLTYFNYEAQQDKSGLPNDRFSAERPEGSISTLTIQRTEQRDSAMYRCASSSPSEKLFFGSGTQLSVL.